This TCR beta chain was captured in a study of technical replicates of blood from several donors. TCRdb's copy holds only in-frame clones and misses some; the assay was immunoSEQ multiplex PCR. The profile shows approximately 100,000 clones, 96% of them singletons. Germline loops: CDR1 SGHTA, CDR2 FQGTGA. The germline V and J ends were trimmed by 5 bases and 1 base, with 14 bases remaining between them. The CDR3 runs 16 residues. This rearrangement joins TRBV7-3 to TRBJ2-2; maybe TRBD2 (6 bases). Sequencing was performed on T cells isolated from PBMCs. The TCR comes from a human donor in good health. The CDR3 region is CASSPGTYLNTGELFF. The CDR3, as DNA: TGTGCCAGCAGCCCGGGGACTTACCTGAACACCGGGGAGCTGTTTTTT.